This T cell receptor (beta chain) was recovered during a study of identical twins. Study findings and constraints: Abundant beta clonotypes from cord blood had fewer insertions, unlike memory repertoires, which showed none.

TCRdb analysed the 5' RACE reads with MiXCR anew, one entry per CDR3 protein. The table lists fewer than 450,000 distinct CDR3 sequences, around 9.7% of them singletons. This clonotype was seen more than once but under ten times. Its target is not known. V shed 7 bases and J shed 4 bases, with 13 bases lying between them. Germline V CDR1 and CDR2: MNHNY, SVGAGI (reference sequence). CDR3 length equals 13 residues. This TCR was sampled from a woman aged 45-60 years in good health. Sequencing was performed on naive T cells sorted from blood. The chain carries TRBV6-6 and TRBJ1-2; D unresolved. CDR3 DNA: TGTGCCAGCATTCCCGGGGAGGGCTATGGCTACACCTTC. This gives the protein CASIPGEGYGYTF.